This TCR beta chain is drawn from a study of T cells in Graves' hyperthyroidism and ophthalmopathy (dated by TCRdb to about 2019). The study in broad terms: Peripheral blood samples were taken at initial diagnosis, before any treatment was given. Once sampling was done, hyperthyroidism patients were given methimazole at a starting dose of 30 mg daily, whereas ophthalmopathy patients were given high-dose intravenous methylprednisolone. For training and testing, the approximately 92 patients in the discovery cohort were randomly divided in a 7:3 ratio. In about six Graves' hyperthyroidism patients, the study also compared T-cell repertoires from thyroid tissue with T-cell repertoires from blood. To identify TCR V-J signatures that set the groups apart, the researchers used a discovery cohort of more than 95 patients, made up of around 40 with Graves' ophthalmopathy and some 58 with stable Graves' hyperthyroidism. The paper reports TCR Vbeta CDR3 sequencing of 130 to 150 peripheral blood samples: fewer than 50 ophthalmopathy, over 70 hyperthyroidism and approximately 17 progressor patients. Prospective prediction of ophthalmopathy was tested in an independent validation cohort consisting of 18 to 20 hyperthyroidism patients and around 16 patients who later progressed to ophthalmopathy.

What the research found in general, with its limitations: Sample size was not statistically predetermined, and investigators were not blinded to group allocation. Blood samples also contained most of the expanded thyroid clonotypes (frequency above 0.001), which suggests that blood repertoires may reflect thyroid immune responses. In cross-validation, a model built on a 13 V-J signature told ophthalmopathy apart from stable hyperthyroidism with under 90% sensitivity and about 81% specificity, and in testing the same model reached 80%/75%. In validation, the model predicted progression to ophthalmopathy a median of about 6.8 months before onset, with approximately 71% sensitivity and roughly 72% specificity.

This clonotype has a count of ten or more. This receptor's antigen is unknown. There are no base qualities to consult, and no much larger clone falls within one base. The TCR beta CDR3 regions were amplified from the RNA transcripts. The TCR CDR3 was subjected to a first round of RT-PCR using the HTBI primer set and the Qiagen OneStep RT-PCR kit. Libraries were constructed in a second round of multiplex PCR, after which size selection and purification were carried out. Libraries were sequenced paired-end with 100 bp reads on an Illumina HiSeq2000. In the authors' own workflow: SOAPnuke was used to process the raw data, with reads discarded if the reads contained adapters or uncalled bases, had a mean Phred below 15, or lacked an exact constant-primer or identifier match. COPE v1.2.5 was used to merge the high-quality paired reads, and each unique nucleotide sequence was defined as a clonotype. MiTCR v1.1 was used to align the clonotypes against IMGT TRBV, TRBD and TRBJ reference segments. Analysis was restricted to V-J combinations with a frequency above 0.0001, which covered roughly 99% of repertoires. The TCS score was defined as F50 (clonal expansion) divided by E x V (chaos), with BLOSUM62-based TCRdist calculated between CDR3 peptides within each V-J. Welch's t-statistics and random forest reduced 450 to 600 V-J features to 13, which were used in a naive Bayes classifier (R e1071). Clones were called with MiXCR by TCRdb after fastp trimmed the public reads at Q25, and only in-frame beta chains were retained. Duplicate CDR3 protein sequences are folded into a single record with the most common DNA and genes. TCRdb, rather than the study authors, made the V and J calls. In all, the sample holds around 520,000 distinct CDR3 sequences, and around 13% of those were seen once. Roughly 14% of the sample is held by the ten biggest clonotypes.

Stable Graves' hyperthyroidism was defined as no progression to ophthalmopathy during 18 months of follow-up. Hyperthyroidism patients were newly diagnosed, with disease duration under 2 months, and aged 18 to 65 years. Any patient with an uncontrolled infection, another autoimmune disease, pregnancy or lactation was excluded. Clinical symptoms, serum thyroxine and TRAb, thyroid ultrasound, and orbital computed tomography formed the basis for the diagnoses. PBMCs were separated from over 9 ml of fresh peripheral blood using Ficoll-Paque density gradient centrifugation. Trizol reagent was used to extract total RNA, and RNA quality was then checked on an Agilent 2100 Bioanalyzer. Looking up the germline V gene yields CDR1 ENHRY and CDR2 SYGVKD. The junction carries 12 bases between V and J, which are trimmed by 2 bases and 3 bases respectively. Taken from cysteine to phenylalanine, the CDR3 has 15 residues. Only the CDR3 DNA stays, 45 bases, in frame from base 1.

This TCR came from a woman aged 40 to 50 with Graves' hyperthyroidism. The rearrangement joined TRBV10-3 to TRBJ2-3, with TRBD2 as a weak D call on 5 bases. Sequenced sample: blood. For the CDR3, the sequence is CAISEGWRMTDTQYF. The DNA sequence is as follows: TGTGCCATCAGTGAGGGGTGGAGGATGACAGATACGCAGTATTTT.